A single sample is the source of the 17 T cell receptor beta chains below, sequenced in a study of blood T cells in healthy people across ages (dated by TCRdb to the mid-2010s). Library method: 5' RACE. TCRdb shows the sequencer as Illumina HiSeq 2500. A second PCR of about 6 to 11 cycles was performed with a sample-barcoded 5' primer and a J-beta primer mix. The public reads were run again by TCRdb, first through fastp at Q25 and then through MiXCR, and only productive beta chains were kept. Records with the same CDR3 protein are collapsed into one entry carrying the most frequent genes and DNA. Within this sample are some 1.5 million distinct CDR3 sequences, with 28% of them counted one time only. Together, the top ten hold 7.7% of the sample. The sequenced material came from blood. These receptors all stem from a woman aged 30 to 39 in good health.

This clonotype showed up just a few times. The V gene is TRBV7-2, the J gene TRBJ2-6; TRBD1 is a possible D gene (8 bases). The CDR3 has 18 residues. Germline-derived CDR1 and CDR2 are SGHTA and FQGNSA. The V and J ends lost 5 bases and 1 base respectively, with 18 bases between them. The DNA of the CDR3 is TGTGCCAGCAGCCCAGGGGGCGGGAGAACTTCTGGGGCCAACGTCCTGACTTTC. The encoded protein is CASSPGGGRTSGANVLTF.

The rearrangement joins TRBV18 to TRBJ2-2, with TRBD2 matching 9 bases. The V and J ends lost 3 bases and 5 bases, in that order; junction bases with no gene match: 4. Germline V CDR1 and CDR2: KGHSH, LQKENI. This CDR3 contains 15 residues. The CDR3 loop is CASSPVAGETGELFF. CDR3 DNA: TGTGCCAGCTCACCCGTAGCGGGAGAAACCGGGGAGCTGTTTTTT.

This sequence joins TRBV7-2 and TRBJ2-2, with TRBD1 matching over 8 bases. CDR1 is SGHTA, CDR2 FQGNSA, per germline. The trim removed 6 bases at V and 7 bases at J, leaving 10 bases unmatched. The CDR3 runs to 15 residues. The CDR3 region is CASSTGQGRHGELFF. The CDR3 DNA follows: TGTGCCAGCAGTACCGGACAGGGTCGGCACGGGGAGCTGTTTTTT. The whole variable domain, filled in from reference TRBV7-2 and TRBJ2-2, reads GAGVSQSPSNKVTEKGKDVELRCDPISGHTALYWYRQSLGQGLEFLIYFQGNSAPDKSGLPSDRFSAERTGGSVSTLTIQRTQQEDSAVYLCASSTGQGRHGELFFGEGSRLTVL.

This clonotype was seen only a few times. One end of the junction varies from germline; a read error may be responsible. The chain combines TRBV20-1 with TRBJ2-5; D remains ambiguous. This CDR3 region has 15 residues. CDR1 and CDR2 (germline): DFQATT, SNEGSKA (reference sequence). This CDR3 is CSASATEVPLEAQYF. The CDR3 nucleotides are TGCAGTGCTAGCGCCACAGAGGTTCCGTTAGAGGCCCAGTACTTC.

The J gene is TRBJ2-7, the V gene TRBV5-5; 7 nucleotides match TRBD1. Germline lookup yields CDR1 SGHKS and CDR2 YYEKEE (reference sequence). V dropped 4 bases and J dropped 0; count of bases not matched to a gene: 7. The CDR3 runs to 15 residues. The CDR3 is CASSARDRYSYEQYF. DNA for the CDR3: TGTGCCAGCAGCGCGAGGGACAGATACTCCTACGAGCAGTACTTC.

This clonotype was seen ten or more times. The genes are TRBV9 and TRBJ2-5; maybe TRBD2 (6 bases). Germline V gene lookup returns CDR1 SGDLS and CDR2 YYNGEE. There are 15 residues in the CDR3. The ends were cut back, 0 bases at V and 5 bases at J, with 14 bases in the middle. CDR3 amino acids: CASSVVASGRETQYF. In nucleotides, the CDR3 is TGTGCCAGCAGCGTAGTAGCGTCAGGGAGGGAGACCCAGTACTTC.

This clonotype was seen a few times. This sequence joins TRBV30 and TRBJ2-7; D ambiguous. V dropped 2 bases and J dropped 3 bases, with 5 bases sitting between them. The CDR3 length is 11 residues. Germline lookup yields CDR1 GTSNPN and CDR2 SVGIG (reference sequence). The CDR3, as DNA: TGTGCCTGGAGTATATTCTACGAGCAGTACTTC. As protein: CAWSIFYEQYF. Drawing the rest from reference TRBV30 and TRBJ2-7, the complete variable domain is SQTIHQWPATLVQPVGSPLSLECTVEGTSNPNLYWYRQAAGRGLQLLFYSVGIGQISSEVPQNLSASRPQDRQFILSSKKLLLSDSGFYLCAWSIFYEQYFGPGTRLTVT.

The DNA for the CDR3 is TGTGCCAGCAGCTCAACTCGGGCAGGGGGCAATCAGCCCCAGCATTTT. Amino acids: CASSSTRAGGNQPQHF. The chain couples TRBV7-8 to TRBJ1-5; a weak D match, TRBD1 (6 bases). CDR3 length: 16 residues. V lost 4 bases to trimming and J lost 2 bases, with 15 bases between them. Germline loops: CDR1 SGHVS, CDR2 FQNEAQ. The variable domain in full, completed from reference TRBV7-8 and TRBJ1-5, reads GAGVSQSPRYKVAKRGQDVALRCDPISGHVSLFWYQQALGQGPEFLTYFQNEAQLDKSGLPSDRFFAERPEGSVSTLKIQRTQQEDSAVYLCASSSTRAGGNQPQHFGDGTRLSIL.

The chain recombines TRBV2 with TRBJ1-6, with D possibly being TRBD1 (6 bases). V was pared by 7 bases and J by 7 bases, with 11 bases between. Germline loops: CDR1 SNHLY, CDR2 FYNNEI. This CDR3 contains 13 residues. CDR3 DNA sequence: TGTGCCAGCAAATCAGGGGAGAATTCACCCCTCCACTTT. Protein: CASKSGENSPLHF.

This clonotype was detected a few times. The V gene is TRBV7-2, the J gene TRBJ2-6; maybe TRBD1 (6 bases). The V gene's germline CDR1 is SGHTA and CDR2 FQGNSA. CDR3 size: 16 residues. V was cut by 2 bases and J by 0 bases, with 8 bases left in between. Here the CDR3 DNA reads TGTGCCAGCAGCTTACCACAGGGCTCTGGGGCCAACGTCCTGACTTTC. Translating gives CASSLPQGSGANVLTF.

V is TRBV29-1 and J is TRBJ2-7; D tentatively fits TRBD1 or TRBD2 (5 bases each). In germline, CDR1 is SQVTM, CDR2 ANQGSEA. Trimming left V 6 bases short and J 0 bases short, with 9 bases between. This CDR3 comprises 12 residues. CDR3 protein: CSVTEGSYEQYF. Written as DNA, the CDR3 is TGCAGCGTGACAGAGGGCTCCTACGAGCAGTACTTC.

This chain links TRBV20-1 with TRBJ1-5; a possible D gene is TRBD1 (5 bases). The germline CDR1 and CDR2 sequences are DFQATT and SNEGSKA (reference sequence). The V and J ends lost 3 bases and 6 bases respectively, with 15 bases between them. The CDR3 is 14 residues long. CDR3 amino acids: CSARDTREGQPQHF. As DNA, the CDR3 is TGCAGTGCTAGGGACACTAGGGAGGGTCAGCCCCAGCATTTT.

The chain recombines TRBV10-3 with TRBJ2-7, with no clear D. The CDR3 sequence is 15 residues long. Germline V gene data show CDR1 as ENHRY and CDR2 as SYGVKD. Trimming removed 1 base at V and 7 bases at J, with 17 bases between. CDR3 loop: CAISEFVILGNEQYF. DNA of the CDR3: TGTGCCATCAGTGAGTTTGTCATTCTTGGGAATGAGCAGTACTTC.

The CDR3 loop reads CSARDSTGTSGVNEQFF. CDR3 bases: TGCAGTGCTAGGGATAGTACAGGGACTAGCGGGGTCAATGAGCAGTTCTTC. V is TRBV20-1 and J is TRBJ2-1, with 13 bases aligning to TRBD2. This CDR3 contains 17 residues. Losses at the gene ends were 3 bases for V and 6 bases for J; bases not matched to a gene: 11. Germline CDR1 reads DFQATT; CDR2 reads SNEGSKA (reference sequence).

The rearrangement links TRBV5-1 to TRBJ2-5, with 13 bases fitting TRBD2. The CDR3 consists of 17 residues. Germline CDR1 and CDR2: SGHRS and YFSETQ. Trimming at V came to 4 bases and at J to 2 bases, leaving 8 bases not matched to a gene. Here the CDR3 DNA reads TGCGCCAGCAGCCCCGGACTAGCGGGGGCCGTTCAAGAGACCCAGTACTTC. Its translation is CASSPGLAGAVQETQYF.

In its sample, this clonotype was seen many times. DNA for the CDR3: TGCAGTGCTAGTGGCAGACCAAATGAAAAACTGTTTTTT. Translation gives CSASGRPNEKLFF. The V call is TRBV20-1, the J call TRBJ1-4, with D hard to call. Germline V CDR1 and CDR2: DFQATT, SNEGSKA (reference sequence). The CDR3 length is 13 residues. Between the trimmed V and J ends, which lost 3 bases and 5 bases, there was a span of 10 bases.

This rearrangement joins TRBV4-1 to TRBJ2-5; D is possibly TRBD1 (6 bases). CDR1 MGHRA and CDR2 YSYEKL come from the germline V gene. This CDR3 has 15 amino acids. The V end lost 0 bases, the J end lost 5 bases, and 13 bases lay between the germline ends. The CDR3 reads CASSQEGTQGETQYF. The CDR3 nucleotides read TGCGCCAGCAGCCAAGAAGGCACCCAGGGGGAGACCCAGTACTTC.